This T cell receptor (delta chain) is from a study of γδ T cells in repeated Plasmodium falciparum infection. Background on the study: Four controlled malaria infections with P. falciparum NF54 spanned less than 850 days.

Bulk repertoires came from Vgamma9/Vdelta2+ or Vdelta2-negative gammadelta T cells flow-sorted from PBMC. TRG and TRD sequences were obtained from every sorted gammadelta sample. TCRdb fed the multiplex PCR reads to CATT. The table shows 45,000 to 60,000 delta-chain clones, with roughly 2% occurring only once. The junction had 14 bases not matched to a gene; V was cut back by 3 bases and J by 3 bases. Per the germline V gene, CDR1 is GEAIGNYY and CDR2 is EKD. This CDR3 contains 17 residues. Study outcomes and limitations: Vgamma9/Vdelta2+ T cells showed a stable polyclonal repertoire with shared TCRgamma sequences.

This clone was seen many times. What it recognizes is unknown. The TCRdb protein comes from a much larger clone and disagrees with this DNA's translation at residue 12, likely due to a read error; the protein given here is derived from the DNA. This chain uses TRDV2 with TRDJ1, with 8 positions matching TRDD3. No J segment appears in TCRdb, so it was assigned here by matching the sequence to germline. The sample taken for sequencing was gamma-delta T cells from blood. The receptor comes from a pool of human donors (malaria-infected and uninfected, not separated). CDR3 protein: CACDVLGGNRYADKLIF. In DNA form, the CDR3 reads TGTGCCTGTGACGTACTGGGGGGTAACCGTTACGCCGATAAACTCATCTTT.